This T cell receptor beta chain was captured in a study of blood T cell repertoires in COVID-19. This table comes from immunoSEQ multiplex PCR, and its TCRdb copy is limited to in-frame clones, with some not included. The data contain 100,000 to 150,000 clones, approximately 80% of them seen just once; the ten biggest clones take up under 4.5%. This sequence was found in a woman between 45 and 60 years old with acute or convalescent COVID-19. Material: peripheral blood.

The CDR3 DNA reads TGTGCCAGCAGCTTCGGGACTAGCGGGACCTTGATTCAAGAGACCCAGTACTTC. Translated: CASSFGTSGTLIQETQYF. This rearrangement joins TRBV7-2 to TRBJ2-5, with 13 bases identical to TRBD2. Unmatched junction bases numbered 9, after V lost 3 bases and J lost 2 bases. Germline assignment: CDR1 SGHTA and CDR2 FQGNSA. The CDR3 spans 18 residues.